A selection of T cell receptor beta chains follows, all from one sample in a study of cytomegalovirus exposure and HLA in healthy donors. Sequencing used immunoSEQ multiplex PCR; TCRdb keeps in-frame clones, though not all of them. The sample contains roughly 250,000 clones, roughly 80% of which appear only once. The sample was PBMCs. These receptors all come from a girl aged 2 to 9 in good health and CMV-seronegative. CDR3s include the opening cysteine and the closing phenylalanine or tryptophan.

V,CDR3
TRBV27,CASSSPRVLTEAFF
TRBV28,CASSLPSRMQETQYF
TRBV5-4,CASSLNLASGKETQYF
TRBV5-1,CASSLQGSYEQYF
TRBV29-1,CSVSGQPRTEAFF
TRBV7-9,CASSLGGRGYGYTF
TRBV6-1,CASMRTGNSPLHF
TRBV2,CASTPRSGEQFF
TRBV4-1,CASSQEELAAGNEQFF
TRBV7-3,CASSIDSNTEAFF
TRBV6-5,CASRNRGSGNTIYF
TRBV18,CASSPSGEPSYEQYF
TRBV11-1,CASSSGLAGGIPGELFF
TRBV11-2,CASSPHTDRGAQETQYF
TRBV18,CASSPDRENYGYTF
TRBV7-8,CASSLRASGRRSDTQYF
TRBV5-6,CASSGTGTSGSDTQYF
TRBV28,CASSSGGTSSYEQYF
TRBV7-9,CASSPGQDEKLFF
TRBV5-6,CASSLGQGPGYTF
TRBV5-1,CASSLGGGDDYEQYF
TRBV2,CASSESQGIRAQYF
TRBV7-2,CASSRGLAGVNTGELFF
TRBV9,CASSPTGTAHEQYF
TRBV9,CASSRSGGPGETQYF
TRBV4-1,CASSPRGRTLLQETQYF
TRBV2,CASSLLTGAGNTIYF
TRBV30,CARESGTGYYNEQFF
TRBV5-6,CASSLEGQAMMNTEAFF
TRBV28,CASRRGETNTGELFF
TRBV13,CASSYGGSNQPQHF
TRBV9,CASSVGGGRYNEQFF
TRBV6-1,CASREGATNEKLFF
TRBV7-8,CASSLGASFMDRYNEQFF
TRBV11-2,CASSLTGGGYTF
TRBV10-3,CATLGSVELNEQFF
TRBV10-1,CASSGSRATDTQYF
TRBV9,CASSVASSNQPQHF
TRBV9,CASSASLAGRLGETQYF
TRBV10-1,CASSEVLGVSLRTGELFF
TRBV19,CASSPRQGSFMNTEAFF
TRBV9,CASSVEAGVSPDTQYF
TRBV30,CAWSPQGGETQYF
TRBV7-8,CASSLDLVRGQESGYTF
TRBV5-1,CASSLIISGGASTDTQYF
TRBV5-4,CASSLVFGQGNTEAFF
TRBV2,CASRFRQGAAEAFF
TRBV6-5,CASSPRRAVGYTF
TRBV5-1,CASSYATSGANVLTF
TRBV29-1,CSVEPLTYEQYF
TRBV6-6,CASSRQTGGVFEKLFF
TRBV6-1,CASSEADREKLFF
TRBV2,CASTSGGTDTQYF
TRBV27,CASSPATSGRVYNEQFF
TRBV28,CASSFSIPPWASGYYYEQYF
TRBV6-5,CASTPGGNEQYF